This T cell receptor beta chain is from a study of somatic mutations in cytotoxic T cells in rheumatoid arthritis. Across the study: Immediately following diagnosis and ahead of any treatment, patient blood (approximately 33 ml EDTA) was drawn.

Clones were sequenced by immunoSEQ multiplex PCR, and TCRdb holds only the in-frame ones, with some missing. Of some 14,000 clones listed, 75% to 95% are singletons. Per germline, CDR1 GTSNPN and CDR2 SVGIG (reference sequence). CDR3 length equals 13 residues. J was trimmed by 8 bases and V by 3 bases; bases with no gene match: 7. This TCR came from a man aged 70 or older with rheumatoid arthritis. The V call is TRBV30, the J call TRBJ1-2, with TRBD1 matching over 9 bases. The sample consisted of CD4+ T cells sorted from blood. The CDR3 spells CAWREQGAGGYTF. For the CDR3, the DNA is TGTGCCTGGAGGGAACAGGGGGCTGGAGGCTACACCTTC.